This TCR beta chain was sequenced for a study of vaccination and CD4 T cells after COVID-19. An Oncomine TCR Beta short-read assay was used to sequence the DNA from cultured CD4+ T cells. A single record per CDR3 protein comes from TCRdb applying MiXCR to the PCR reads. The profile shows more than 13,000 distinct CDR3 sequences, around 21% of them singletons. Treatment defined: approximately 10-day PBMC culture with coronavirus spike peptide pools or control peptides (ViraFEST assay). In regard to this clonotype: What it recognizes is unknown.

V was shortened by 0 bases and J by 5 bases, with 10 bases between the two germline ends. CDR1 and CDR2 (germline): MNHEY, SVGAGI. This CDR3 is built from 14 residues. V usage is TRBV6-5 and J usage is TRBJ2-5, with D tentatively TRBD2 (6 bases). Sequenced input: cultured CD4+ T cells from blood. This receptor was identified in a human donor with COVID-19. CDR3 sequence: CASSYSEGKETQYF. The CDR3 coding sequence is TGTGCCAGCAGTTACTCGGAGGGGAAGGAGACCCAGTACTTC.